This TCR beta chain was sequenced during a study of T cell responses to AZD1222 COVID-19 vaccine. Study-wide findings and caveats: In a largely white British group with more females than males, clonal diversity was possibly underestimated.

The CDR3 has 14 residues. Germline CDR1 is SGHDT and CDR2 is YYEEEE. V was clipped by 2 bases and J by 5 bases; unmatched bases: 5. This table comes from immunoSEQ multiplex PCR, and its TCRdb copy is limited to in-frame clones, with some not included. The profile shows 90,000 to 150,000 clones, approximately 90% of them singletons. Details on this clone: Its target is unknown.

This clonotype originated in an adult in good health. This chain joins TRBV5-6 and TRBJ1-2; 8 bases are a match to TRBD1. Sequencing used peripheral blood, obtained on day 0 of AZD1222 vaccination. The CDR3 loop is CASSFGQGTYGYTF. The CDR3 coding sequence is TGTGCCAGCAGCTTCGGACAGGGTACTTATGGCTACACCTTC.